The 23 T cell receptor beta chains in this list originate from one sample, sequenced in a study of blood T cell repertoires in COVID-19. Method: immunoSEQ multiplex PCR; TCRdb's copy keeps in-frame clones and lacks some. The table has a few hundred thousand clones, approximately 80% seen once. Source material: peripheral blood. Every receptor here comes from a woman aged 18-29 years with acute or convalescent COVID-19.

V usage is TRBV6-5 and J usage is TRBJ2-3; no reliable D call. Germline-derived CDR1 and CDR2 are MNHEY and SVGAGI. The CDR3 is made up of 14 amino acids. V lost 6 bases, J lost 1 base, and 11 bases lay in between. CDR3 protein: CASSLGPGTDTQYF. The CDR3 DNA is TGTGCCAGCAGCCTAGGCCCCGGCACAGATACGCAGTATTTT.

The CDR3 here is CASSVGLAVFRFF. CDR3 in DNA: TGTGCCAGTAGTGTCGGACTAGCGGTGTTCCGGTTCTTC. The chain is built from TRBV19 and TRBJ2-1; TRBD2 matches at 10 bases. CDR1 LNHDA and CDR2 SQIVND come from the germline V gene (reference sequence). Germline trimming cut 5 bases from V and 15 bases from J; bases unmatched to any gene: 10. There are 13 residues in the CDR3.

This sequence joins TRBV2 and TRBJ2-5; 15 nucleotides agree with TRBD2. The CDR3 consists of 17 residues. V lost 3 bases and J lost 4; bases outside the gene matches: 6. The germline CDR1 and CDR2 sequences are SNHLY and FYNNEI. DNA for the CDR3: TGTGCCAGCAGTGACGGGACTAGCGGGAGGATAGGAGAGACCCAGTACTTC. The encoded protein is CASSDGTSGRIGETQYF.

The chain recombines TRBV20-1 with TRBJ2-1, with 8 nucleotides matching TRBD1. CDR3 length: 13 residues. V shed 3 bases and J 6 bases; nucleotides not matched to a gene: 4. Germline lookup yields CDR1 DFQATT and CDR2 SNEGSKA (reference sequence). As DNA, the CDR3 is TGCAGTGCTAGTCCCAGGGGGCTCAATGAGCAGTTCTTC. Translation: CSASPRGLNEQFF.

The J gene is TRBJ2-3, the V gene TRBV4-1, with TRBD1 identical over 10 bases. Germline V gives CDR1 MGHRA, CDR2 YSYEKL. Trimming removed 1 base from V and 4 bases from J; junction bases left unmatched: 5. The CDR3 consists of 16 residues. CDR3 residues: CASSQGDRGRADTQYF. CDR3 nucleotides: TGCGCCAGCAGCCAAGGTGACAGGGGGCGTGCAGATACGCAGTATTTT.

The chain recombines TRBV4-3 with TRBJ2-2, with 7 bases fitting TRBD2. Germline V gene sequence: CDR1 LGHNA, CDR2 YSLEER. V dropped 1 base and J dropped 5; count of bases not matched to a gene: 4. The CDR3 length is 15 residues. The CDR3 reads CASSQGTSRTGELFF. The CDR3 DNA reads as TGCGCCAGCAGCCAAGGGACTAGTCGAACCGGGGAGCTGTTTTTT.

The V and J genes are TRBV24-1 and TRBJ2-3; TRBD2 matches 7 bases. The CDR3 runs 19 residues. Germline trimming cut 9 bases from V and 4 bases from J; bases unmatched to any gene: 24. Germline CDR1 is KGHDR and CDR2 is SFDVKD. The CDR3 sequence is CATVTDTRELLAESDTQYF. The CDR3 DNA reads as TGTGCCACCGTTACAGATACGCGGGAGCTCCTGGCGGAGTCAGATACGCAGTATTTT.

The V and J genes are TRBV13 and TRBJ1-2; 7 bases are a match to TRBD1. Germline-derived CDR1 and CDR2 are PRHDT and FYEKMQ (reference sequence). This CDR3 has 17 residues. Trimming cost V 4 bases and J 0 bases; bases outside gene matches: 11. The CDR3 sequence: CASSSFRDRLSNYGYTF. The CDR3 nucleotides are TGTGCCAGCAGCTCGTTCCGGGACAGACTTTCTAACTATGGCTACACCTTC.

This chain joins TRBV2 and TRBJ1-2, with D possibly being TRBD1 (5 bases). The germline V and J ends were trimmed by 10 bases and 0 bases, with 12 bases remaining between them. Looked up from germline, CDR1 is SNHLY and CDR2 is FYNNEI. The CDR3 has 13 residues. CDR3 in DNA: TGTGCCACAAAGGGGTGGGCTAACTATGGCTACACCTTC. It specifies CATKGWANYGYTF. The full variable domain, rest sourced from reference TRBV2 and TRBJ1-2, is EPEVTQTPSHQVTQMGQEVILRCVPISNHLYFYWYRQILGQKVEFLVSFYNNEISEKSEIFDDQFSVERPDGSNFTLKIRSTKLEDSAMYFCATKGWANYGYTFGSGTRLTVV.

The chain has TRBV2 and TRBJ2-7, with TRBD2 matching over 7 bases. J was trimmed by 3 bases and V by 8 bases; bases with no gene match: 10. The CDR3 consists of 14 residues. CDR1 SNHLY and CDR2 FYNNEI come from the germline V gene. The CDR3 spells CASGGVREGYEQYF. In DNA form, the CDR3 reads TGTGCCAGCGGAGGGGTTAGGGAGGGCTACGAGCAGTACTTC.

This CDR3 is CASRKSGTGPSTF. The CDR3 coding sequence is TGTGCCAGCAGGAAGAGCGGGACAGGGCCTTCCACCTTC. This chain uses TRBV6-6 with TRBJ1-2; 9 positions agree with TRBD1. The CDR3 has 13 residues. Per germline, CDR1 MNHNY and CDR2 SVGAGI (reference sequence). The V and J ends lost 6 bases and 13 bases, in that order; junction bases with no gene match: 12.

The CDR3 protein is CASSQGSPRVGYGYTF. CDR3 nucleotides: TGCGCCAGCAGCCAAGGGAGCCCCAGGGTCGGCTATGGCTACACCTTC. This chain uses TRBV4-3 with TRBJ1-2, with D perhaps matching TRBD1 (5 bases). Germline values: CDR1 LGHNA, CDR2 YSLEER. The CDR3 covers 16 residues. V dropped 1 base and J dropped 4 bases, with 16 bases sitting between them.

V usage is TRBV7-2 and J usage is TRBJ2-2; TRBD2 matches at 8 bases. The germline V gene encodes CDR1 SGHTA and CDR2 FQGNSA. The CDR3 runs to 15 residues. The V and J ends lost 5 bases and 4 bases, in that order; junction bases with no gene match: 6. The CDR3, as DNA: TGTGCCAGCAGCCCGGGACTAGTTAGCACCGGGGAGCTGTTTTTT. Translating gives CASSPGLVSTGELFF.

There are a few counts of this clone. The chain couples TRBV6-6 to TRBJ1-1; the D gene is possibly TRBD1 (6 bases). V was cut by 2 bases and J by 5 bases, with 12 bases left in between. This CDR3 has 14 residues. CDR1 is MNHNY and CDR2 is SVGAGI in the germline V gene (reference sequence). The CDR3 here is CASSYHQGSTEAFF. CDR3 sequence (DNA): TGTGCCAGCAGTTACCACCAGGGGAGTACTGAAGCTTTCTTT.

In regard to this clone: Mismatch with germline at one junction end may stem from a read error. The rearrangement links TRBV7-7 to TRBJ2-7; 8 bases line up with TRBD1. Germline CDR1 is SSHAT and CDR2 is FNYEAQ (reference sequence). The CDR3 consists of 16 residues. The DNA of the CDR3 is TGTGCTAGCAGCTTAGAGAGGGACAGGCGATTCTACGAGCAGTACTTC. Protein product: CASSLERDRRFYEQYF.

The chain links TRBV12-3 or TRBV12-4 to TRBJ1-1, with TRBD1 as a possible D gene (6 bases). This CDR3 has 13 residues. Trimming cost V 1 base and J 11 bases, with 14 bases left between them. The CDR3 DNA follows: TGTGCCAGCAGTTTAGACAGGGTGAGGGCGGCTTTCTTT. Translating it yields CASSLDRVRAAFF.

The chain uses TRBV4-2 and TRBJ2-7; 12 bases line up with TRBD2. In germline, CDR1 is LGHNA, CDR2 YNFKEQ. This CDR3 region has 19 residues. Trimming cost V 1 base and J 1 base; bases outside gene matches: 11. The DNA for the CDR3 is TGTGCCAGCAGCCAAGGACTAGCGGGAGTTCGTGGTATTTCCTACGAGCAGTACTTC. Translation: CASSQGLAGVRGISYEQYF.

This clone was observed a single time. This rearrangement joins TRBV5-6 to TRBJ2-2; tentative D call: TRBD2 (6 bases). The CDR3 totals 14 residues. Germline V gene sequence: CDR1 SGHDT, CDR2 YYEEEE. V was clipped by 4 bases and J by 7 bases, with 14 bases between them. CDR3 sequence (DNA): TGTGCCAGCAGCGGAGGGTTCGGTGGCGGGGAGCTGTTTTTT. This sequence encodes CASSGGFGGGELFF.

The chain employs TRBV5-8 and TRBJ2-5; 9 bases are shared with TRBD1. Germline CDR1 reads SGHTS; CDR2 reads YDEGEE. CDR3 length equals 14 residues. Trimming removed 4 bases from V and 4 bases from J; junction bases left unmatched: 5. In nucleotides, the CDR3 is TGTGCCAGCAGCAACCGACAGGGGGGAGAGACCCAGTACTTC. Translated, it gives CASSNRQGGETQYF.

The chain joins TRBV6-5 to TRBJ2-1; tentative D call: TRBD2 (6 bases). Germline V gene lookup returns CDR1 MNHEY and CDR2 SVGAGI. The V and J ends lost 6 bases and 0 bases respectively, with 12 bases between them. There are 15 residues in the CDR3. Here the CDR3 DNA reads TGTGCCAGCAGCCAGGACGGGAGCTCCTACAATGAGCAGTTCTTC. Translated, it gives CASSQDGSSYNEQFF.

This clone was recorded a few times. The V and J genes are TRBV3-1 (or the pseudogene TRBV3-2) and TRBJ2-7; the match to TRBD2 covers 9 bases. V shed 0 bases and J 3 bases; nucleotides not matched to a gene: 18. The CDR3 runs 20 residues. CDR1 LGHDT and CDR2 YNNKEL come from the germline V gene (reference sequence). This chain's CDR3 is CASSQDWGGRALIPRYEQYF. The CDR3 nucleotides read TGTGCCAGCAGCCAAGATTGGGGCGGGAGGGCTCTTATACCGCGCTACGAGCAGTACTTC.

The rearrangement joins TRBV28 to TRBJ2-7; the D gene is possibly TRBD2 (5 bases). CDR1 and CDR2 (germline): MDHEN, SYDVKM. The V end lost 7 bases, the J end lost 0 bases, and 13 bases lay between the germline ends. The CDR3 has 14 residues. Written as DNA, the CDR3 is TGTGCCAGCAAAACACTGGCGGGCTCCTACGAGCAGTACTTC. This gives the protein CASKTLAGSYEQYF.

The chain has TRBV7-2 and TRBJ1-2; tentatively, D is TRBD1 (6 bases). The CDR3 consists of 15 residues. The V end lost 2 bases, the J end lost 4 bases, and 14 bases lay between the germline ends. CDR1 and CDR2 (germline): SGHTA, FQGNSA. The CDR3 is CASSLWGGQGYGYTF. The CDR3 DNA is TGTGCCAGCAGCTTATGGGGGGGCCAAGGCTATGGCTACACCTTC. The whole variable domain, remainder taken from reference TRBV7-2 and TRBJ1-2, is GAGVSQSPSNKVTEKGKDVELRCDPISGHTALYWYRQSLGQGLEFLIYFQGNSAPDKSGLPSDRFSAERTGGSVSTLTIQRTQQEDSAVYLCASSLWGGQGYGYTFGSGTRLTVV.